This is a list of T cell receptor beta chains from one sample in a study of cytomegalovirus exposure and HLA in healthy donors. Produced via immunoSEQ multiplex PCR; TCRdb's table is partial and in-frame only. The sample has 250,000 to 350,000 clones; 75% to 85% are singletons. The sequenced material came from PBMCs. All receptors come from a girl aged 2 to 10 in good health and CMV-seronegative. CDR3s leave out the opening cysteine and the closing phenylalanine or tryptophan. Each record gives: J gene, V gene, CDR3 protein.

TRBJ2-7 | TRBV27 | ASTPASGLLRPRSSYEQY
TRBJ1-3 | TRBV6-5 | ASSWNGQSGNTIY
TRBJ2-7 | TRBV6-5 | ASTYSTSGGYEQY
TRBJ2-6 | TRBV5-1 | ASSLIHPGTGGSGANVLT
TRBJ1-2 | TRBV28 | ASTRGWGYT
TRBJ1-2 | TRBV29-1 | SVLPPGGDSGYT
TRBJ2-7 | TRBV9 | ASSVASGVSYEQY
TRBJ1-5 | TRBV28 | ASSFVWQNIYSNQPQH
TRBJ2-1 | TRBV19 | ASSRALAGGVYEQF
TRBJ2-7 | TRBV7-6 | ASSSPGRLAGAYEQY
TRBJ2-1 | TRBV27 | ASSLFLAGDNEQF
TRBJ1-2 | TRBV18 | ASSPLNAGMGNYGYT
TRBJ2-1 | TRBV9 | ASSVRQGAKNEQF
TRBJ2-7 | TRBV5-4 | ASSFPGQGPYEQY
TRBJ2-7 | TRBV21-1 | ASSLCVVGARTNFLSPYEQY
TRBJ2-6 | TRBV7-9 | ASSSDWEGANVLT
TRBJ2-7 | TRBV5-8 | ASSFGGGSYEQY
TRBJ2-7 | TRBV19 | ASSILAGGLYEQY
TRBJ1-3 | TRBV30 | ASTGSNGNTIY
TRBJ2-1 | TRBV4-1 | ASSQDTLREDPYNEQF
TRBJ2-7 | TRBV28 | ASSFPRMEQY
TRBJ2-1 | TRBV19 | ASSIGRLAGRNEQF
TRBJ2-7 | TRBV6-5 | ASSYSAAGEQY
TRBJ2-7 | TRBV6-6 | ASSKRKREFFGEQY
TRBJ1-4 | TRBV14 | ASSHSYEKLF
TRBJ2-1 | TRBV30 | AWLRDRDFNEQF
TRBJ2-7 | TRBV11-2 | ASSLIGGVEQY
TRBJ2-3 | TRBV28 | ASSLGPGVYIDTQY
TRBJ1-2 | TRBV30 | AWGRDSGYT
TRBJ1-6 | TRBV9 | ASSPTGQDSPLH
TRBJ1-6 | TRBV27 | ASSLLWGSSYNSPLH
TRBJ2-2 | TRBV7-7 | ASSIGGRGTGELF
TRBJ1-4 | TRBV5-1 | ASMLTGTGDEKLF
TRBJ2-7 | TRBV7-2 | ASSLLAGVYEQY
TRBJ2-1 | TRBV7-2 | ASSQRGYYNEQF
TRBJ2-7 | TRBV13 | ASSSSRDSGDYEQY
TRBJ2-5 | TRBV25-1 | ASSDPARGERETQY
TRBJ2-1 | TRBV6-6 | ASSHYGDLPYNEQF
TRBJ1-2 | TRBV6-5 | ASSYSTGFQDYGYT
TRBJ1-2 | TRBV18 | ASSPHGTGNYYPSLKRLYGYT
TRBJ1-4 | TRBV9 | ASSVAGTGGEKLF
TRBJ2-7 | TRBV15 | ATSRDSGALYEQH
TRBJ1-5 | TRBV28 | ASRYAGYQPQH
TRBJ2-1 | TRBV7-2 | ASSLGLAGIYNEQF
TRBJ2-2 | TRBV27 | ASSYLSGGTGELF
TRBJ2-4 | TRBV28 | ASNNRVAKNIQY
NA | TRBV5-1 | ASSPEGSSHEQY
TRBJ1-6 | TRBV6-1 | ASSESGEGQSNSPLH
TRBJ2-3 | TRBV13 | ASSFRDTQY
TRBJ1-1 | TRBV2 | ASRTRTGANTEAF